This T cell receptor beta chain was found in a study of Graves' ophthalmopathy and Graves' hyperthyroidism. Overall study results and limits: In blood, most expanded thyroid clonotypes above 0.001 frequency were also detected.

TCR beta CDR3 amplification used RNA transcripts. Second-round multiplex PCR came after first-round RT-PCR with HTBI primers. TCRdb re-called the multiplex PCR reads through MiXCR, storing one row per CDR3 protein. The sample lists 900,000 to 1,200,000 distinct CDR3 sequences, about two fifths occurring once. The hyperthyroidism patients, aged 18 to 65, had been newly diagnosed, with under 2 months' duration. Each diagnosis was determined on the basis of clinical symptoms, serum thyroxine, TRAb, thyroid ultrasound and orbital computed tomography. V shed 1 base and J shed 0 bases, with 6 bases lying between them. The CDR3 runs to 14 residues. CDR1 is MNHNY, CDR2 SVGAGI, per germline (reference sequence). For this clonotype: The antigen is unknown.

The sequence was collected from an adult man with Graves' hyperthyroidism. The chain carries TRBV6-6 and TRBJ2-5; D unclear. Material for sequencing was peripheral blood or thyroid tissue (not recorded which). The CDR3: CASSYYRNQETQYF. For the CDR3, the DNA is TGTGCCAGCAGTTACTATAGGAACCAAGAGACCCAGTACTTC.